The entry that follows covers one TCR beta chain sequence. This entry belongs to a study of blood T cell repertoires in COVID-19. Study-wide context: From T cells, B-cell-depleted T cells, or PBMCs came the material, which was cDNA or gDNA.

Method: immunoSEQ multiplex PCR; TCRdb's copy keeps in-frame clones and lacks some. Among approximately 90,000 clones listed, about nine tenths were seen once. Those enrolled in Seattle joined during active infection and were followed longitudinally afterward. V shed 5 bases and J 5 bases; nucleotides not matched to a gene: 3. The germline V gene encodes CDR1 LNHDA and CDR2 SQIVND (reference sequence). This CDR3 spans 12 amino acids. The TCR was taken from a man in his fifties or sixties with COVID-19, enrolled during active disease. Sequenced input: peripheral blood. The J gene is TRBJ2-7, the V gene TRBV19; 7 nucleotides match TRBD2. Written as DNA, the CDR3 is TGTGCCAGTAGTGCGGGGGTCCACGAGCAGTACTTC. It encodes CASSAGVHEQYF.